Listed below are T cell receptor beta chains from one sample, sequenced in a study of blood T cell repertoires in COVID-19. Repertoires were generated with immunoSEQ multiplex PCR, while TCRdb's copy carries only in-frame clones and drops some. In the table there are fewer than 350,000 clones, over 75% of which are singletons. Material for sequencing was peripheral blood. The receptors were gathered from a man younger than 30 with active or convalescent COVID-19. Both conserved end residues are part of each CDR3.

cdr3_aa	cdr3_length	v_call	j_call
CASSYGNQGAGGELFF	16	TRBV6-6	TRBJ2-2
CASSPDNYEQYF	12	TRBV7-8	TRBJ2-7
CASSQESGGTEAFF	14	TRBV3-1/TRBV3-2	TRBJ1-1
CASSGQGPYEQYF	13	TRBV2	TRBJ2-7
CASQGAPRTGELFF	14	TRBV27	TRBJ2-2
CASSSSTGASSGANVLTF	18	TRBV27	TRBJ2-6
CASSVSFRSSGNTIYF	16	TRBV9	TRBJ1-3
CASIWRTANYGYTF	14	TRBV2	TRBJ1-2
CAIETGRGYTF	11	TRBV10-3	TRBJ1-2
CASTEGGPNEKLFF	14	TRBV5-1	TRBJ1-4
CASSQDPGDSYEQYF	15	TRBV4-1	TRBJ2-7
CASSPRVAGATDTQYF	16	TRBV7-7	TRBJ2-3
CASSLLSETQYF	12	TRBV3-1/TRBV3-2	TRBJ2-5
CASSPRGLYNEQFF	14	TRBV13	TRBJ2-1
CASSPGAEAFF	11	TRBV3-1/TRBV3-2	TRBJ1-1
CASSVWQSNQPQHF	14	TRBV2	TRBJ1-5
CASSIDLSGLFLSYPEAFF	19	TRBV19	TRBJ1-1
CASSRGQIATNEKLFF	16	TRBV5-8	TRBJ1-4
CASSKVGQDREAFF	14	TRBV21-1	TRBJ1-1
CASMTSGGPYNEQFF	15	TRBV19	TRBJ2-1
CASSNGLRNEQFF	13	TRBV2	TRBJ2-1
CASSLITGGTEAFF	14	TRBV7-9	TRBJ1-1
CASSLGRGNYEQYF	14	TRBV27	TRBJ2-7
CASSISRGDYGYTF	14	TRBV19	TRBJ1-2
CASRPGQLFSGANVLTF	17	TRBV27	TRBJ2-6
CASSQEDEAGGMYNEQFF	18	TRBV14	TRBJ2-1
CASSTQDRGHTDTQYF	16	TRBV19	TRBJ2-3
CASSVGPNLSDYEQYF	16	TRBV9	TRBJ2-7
CASSPPDRGYEQYF	14	TRBV9	TRBJ2-7